This TCR beta chain was observed in a study of blood T cells in healthy people across ages. Study details: T cells yielded about one barcoded beta molecule per two cells through template switching. Notes on the study in general: Long-lived donors exceeded aged donors in naive CD4+ cells and diversity.

It was with a sample-barcoded 5' primer and a J-beta primer mix that a second PCR of about 6 to 11 cycles was run. Unique molecular identifiers of 12 random nucleotides labeled each cDNA. TCRdb fed the 5' RACE reads into MiXCR, producing one record per CDR3 protein. The top ten clones hold 15% to 20% of a sample with about 780,000 distinct CDR3 sequences, about 46% of them seen once. In germline, CDR1 is SNHLY, CDR2 FYNNEI. This CDR3 contains 14 residues. Points on this clonotype: Its specificity is not known.

The TCR sequence derives from a man at least 80 years old in good health. The rearrangement joins TRBV2 to TRBJ2-7, with a possible D match to TRBD2 (5 bases). TRBJ2-5 explains the end of the DNA better; the J call may be wrong. The sample consisted of blood. This CDR3 is CAFSLRAGRETQYF. For the CDR3, the DNA is TGTGCCTTCTCTCTACGGGCTGGGAGAGAGACCCAGTACTTC.